This paragraph covers one T cell receptor (beta chain) sequence. Its antigen remains unknown. Here immunoSEQ multiplex PCR was the method, and the copy in TCRdb shows in-frame clones only, minus some. The sample includes 97,000 or so clones, about 45% of them seen just once. CDR1 is LNHDA, CDR2 SQIVND, per germline (reference sequence). The length of the CDR3 is 15 residues. The ends lost 1 base at V and 3 bases at J; junction bases unmatched: 6. This sample is drawn from a study of shared clonotypes between healthy human individuals. Overall study findings and caveats: Sequencing depth was expected to affect clonotype sharing among donors.

Sequenced sample: PBMCs. The origin of this receptor is a woman between 40 and 50 years old in good health. Some clones in this sample may be carry-over from other donors' samples. The rearrangement links TRBV19 to TRBJ2-7; TRBD2 agrees at 7 bases. The CDR3, as DNA: TGTGCCAGTAGTATAGGGGGAGGGGTAGTCTACGAGCAGTACTTC. Its protein is CASSIGGGVVYEQYF.